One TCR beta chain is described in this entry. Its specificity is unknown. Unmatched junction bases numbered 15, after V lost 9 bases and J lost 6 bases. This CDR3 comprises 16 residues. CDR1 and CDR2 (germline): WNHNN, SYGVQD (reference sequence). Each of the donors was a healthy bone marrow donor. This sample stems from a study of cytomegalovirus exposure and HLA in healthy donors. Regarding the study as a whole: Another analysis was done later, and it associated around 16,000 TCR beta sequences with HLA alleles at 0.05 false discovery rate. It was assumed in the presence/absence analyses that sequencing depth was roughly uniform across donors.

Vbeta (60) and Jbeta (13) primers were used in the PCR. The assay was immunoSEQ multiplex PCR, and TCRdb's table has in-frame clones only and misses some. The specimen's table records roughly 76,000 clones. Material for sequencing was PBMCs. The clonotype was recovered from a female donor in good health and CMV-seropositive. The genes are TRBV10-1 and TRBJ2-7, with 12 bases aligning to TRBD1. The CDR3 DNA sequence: TGCGCCAGTTCTACATCCTCCGGGACAGGGGGCTGCGAGCAGTACTTC. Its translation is CASSTSSGTGGCEQYF.